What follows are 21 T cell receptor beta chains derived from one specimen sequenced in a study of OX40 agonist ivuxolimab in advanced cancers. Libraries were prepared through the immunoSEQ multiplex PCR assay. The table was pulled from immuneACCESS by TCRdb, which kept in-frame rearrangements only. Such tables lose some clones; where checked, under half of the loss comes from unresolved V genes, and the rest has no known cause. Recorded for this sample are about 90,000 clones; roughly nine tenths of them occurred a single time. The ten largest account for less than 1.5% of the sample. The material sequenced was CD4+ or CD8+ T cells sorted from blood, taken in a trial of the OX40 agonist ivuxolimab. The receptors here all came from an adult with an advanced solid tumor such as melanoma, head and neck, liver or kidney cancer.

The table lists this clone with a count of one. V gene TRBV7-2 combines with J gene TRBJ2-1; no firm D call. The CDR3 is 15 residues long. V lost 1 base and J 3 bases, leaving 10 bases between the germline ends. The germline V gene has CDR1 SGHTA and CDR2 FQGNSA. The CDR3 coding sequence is TGTGCCAGCAGCTTAGATGGGCCTTACTACAATGAGCAGTTCTTC. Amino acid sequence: CASSLDGPYYNEQFF.

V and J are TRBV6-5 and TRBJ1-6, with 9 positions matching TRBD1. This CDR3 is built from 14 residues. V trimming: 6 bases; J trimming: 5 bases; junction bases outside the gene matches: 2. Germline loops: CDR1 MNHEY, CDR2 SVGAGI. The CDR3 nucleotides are TGTGCCAGCAGCAGACAGGGGGATAATTCACCCCTCCACTTT. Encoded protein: CASSRQGDNSPLHF.

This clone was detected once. In nucleotides, the CDR3 is TGTGCCAGCATCTCAGGACCCGTGGAGCAGTACTTC. This codes for CASISGPVEQYF. The chain employs TRBV2 and TRBJ2-7; D is unclear. The V and J ends lost 7 bases and 7 bases respectively, with 14 bases between them. The CDR3 covers 12 residues. Germline values: CDR1 SNHLY, CDR2 FYNNEI.

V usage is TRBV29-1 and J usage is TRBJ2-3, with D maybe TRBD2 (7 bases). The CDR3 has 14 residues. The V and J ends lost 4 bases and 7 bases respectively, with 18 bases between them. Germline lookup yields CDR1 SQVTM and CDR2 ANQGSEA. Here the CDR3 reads CSVGASGGANTQYF. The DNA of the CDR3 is TGCAGCGTTGGAGCGAGTGGGGGGGCAAATACGCAGTATTTT.

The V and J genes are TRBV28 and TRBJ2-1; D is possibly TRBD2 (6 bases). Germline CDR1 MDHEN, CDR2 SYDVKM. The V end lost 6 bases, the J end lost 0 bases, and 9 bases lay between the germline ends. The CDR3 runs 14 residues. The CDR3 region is CASSLGSSYNEQFF. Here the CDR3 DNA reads TGTGCCAGCAGCCTCGGGAGCTCCTACAATGAGCAGTTCTTC.

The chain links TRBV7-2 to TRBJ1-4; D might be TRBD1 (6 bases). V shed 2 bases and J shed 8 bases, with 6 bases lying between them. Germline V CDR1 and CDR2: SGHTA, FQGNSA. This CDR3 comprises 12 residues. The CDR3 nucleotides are TGTGCCAGCAGCTTAACAGGGGAAAAACTGTTTTTT. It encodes CASSLTGEKLFF.

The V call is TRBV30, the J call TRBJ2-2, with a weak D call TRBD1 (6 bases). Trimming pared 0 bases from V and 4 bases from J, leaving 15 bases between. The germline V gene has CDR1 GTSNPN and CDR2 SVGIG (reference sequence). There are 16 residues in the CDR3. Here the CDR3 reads CAWSVGRTASTGELFF. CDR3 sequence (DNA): TGTGCCTGGAGTGTAGGAAGGACAGCAAGCACCGGGGAGCTGTTTTTT. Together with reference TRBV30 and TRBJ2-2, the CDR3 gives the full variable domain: SQTIHQWPATLVQPVGSPLSLECTVEGTSNPNLYWYRQAAGRGLQLLFYSVGIGQISSEVPQNLSASRPQDRQFILSSKKLLLSDSGFYLCAWSVGRTASTGELFFGEGSRLTVL.

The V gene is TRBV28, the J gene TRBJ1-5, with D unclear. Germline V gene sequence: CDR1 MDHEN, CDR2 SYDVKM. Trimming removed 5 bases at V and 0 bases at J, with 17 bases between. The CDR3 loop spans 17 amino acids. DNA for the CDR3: TGTGCCAGCAGTCCCCCGTCCTGGGGATATAGCAATCAGCCCCAGCATTTT. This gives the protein CASSPPSWGYSNQPQHF.

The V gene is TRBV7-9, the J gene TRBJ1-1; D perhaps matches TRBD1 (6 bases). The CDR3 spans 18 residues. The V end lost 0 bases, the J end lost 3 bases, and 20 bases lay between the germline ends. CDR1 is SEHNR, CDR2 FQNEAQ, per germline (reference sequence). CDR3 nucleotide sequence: TGTGCCAGCAGCTTAGCAGGGGGGCGGGTATTTGTGTACACTGAAGCTTTCTTT. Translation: CASSLAGGRVFVYTEAFF.

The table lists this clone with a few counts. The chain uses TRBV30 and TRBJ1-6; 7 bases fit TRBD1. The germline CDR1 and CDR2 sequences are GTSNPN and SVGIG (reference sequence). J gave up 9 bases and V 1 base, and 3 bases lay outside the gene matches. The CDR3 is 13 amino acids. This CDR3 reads CAWSAGGGSPLHF. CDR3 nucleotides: TGTGCCTGGAGTGCAGGGGGTGGTTCACCCCTCCACTTT. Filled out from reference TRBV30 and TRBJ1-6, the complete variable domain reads SQTIHQWPATLVQPVGSPLSLECTVEGTSNPNLYWYRQAAGRGLQLLFYSVGIGQISSEVPQNLSASRPQDRQFILSSKKLLLSDSGFYLCAWSAGGGSPLHFGNGTRLTVT.

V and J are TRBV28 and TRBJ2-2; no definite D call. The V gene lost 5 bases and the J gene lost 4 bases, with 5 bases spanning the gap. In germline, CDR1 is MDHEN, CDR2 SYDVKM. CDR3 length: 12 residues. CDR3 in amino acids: CASSLITGELFF. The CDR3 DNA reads TGTGCCAGCAGTCTCATCACCGGGGAGCTGTTTTTT.

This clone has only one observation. The CDR3 coding sequence is TGTGCCAGCAGTTTCAGTGGCAATCAGCCCCAGCATTTT. This encodes CASSFSGNQPQHF. The rearrangement uses TRBV7-2 and TRBJ1-5; D is ambiguous. Germline V gene lookup returns CDR1 SGHTA and CDR2 FQGNSA. The CDR3 is 13 residues long. V was clipped by 6 bases and J by 2 bases, with 8 bases between them.

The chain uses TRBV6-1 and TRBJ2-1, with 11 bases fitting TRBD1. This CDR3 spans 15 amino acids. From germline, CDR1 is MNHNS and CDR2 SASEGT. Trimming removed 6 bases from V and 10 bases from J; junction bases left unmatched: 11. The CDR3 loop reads CASRPGQGGSQEQFF. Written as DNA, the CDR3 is TGTGCCAGCAGGCCGGGACAGGGGGGTTCACAAGAGCAGTTCTTC.

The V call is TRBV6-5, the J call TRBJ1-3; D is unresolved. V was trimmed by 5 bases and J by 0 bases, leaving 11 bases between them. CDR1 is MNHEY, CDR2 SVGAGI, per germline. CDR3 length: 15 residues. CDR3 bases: TGTGCCAGCAGTCGCCGGTCGGCCTCTGGAAACACCATATATTTT. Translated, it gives CASSRRSASGNTIYF.

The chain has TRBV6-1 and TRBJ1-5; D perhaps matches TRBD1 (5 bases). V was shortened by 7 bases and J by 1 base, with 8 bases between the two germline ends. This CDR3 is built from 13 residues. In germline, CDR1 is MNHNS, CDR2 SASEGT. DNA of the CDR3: TGTGCCAGCACGGGACGGAGCAATCAGCCCCAGCATTTT. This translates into CASTGRSNQPQHF.

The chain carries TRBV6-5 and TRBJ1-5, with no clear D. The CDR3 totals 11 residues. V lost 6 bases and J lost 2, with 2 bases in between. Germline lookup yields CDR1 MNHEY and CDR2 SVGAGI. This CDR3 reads CASSRNQPQHF. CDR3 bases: TGTGCCAGCAGCCGCAATCAGCCCCAGCATTTT.

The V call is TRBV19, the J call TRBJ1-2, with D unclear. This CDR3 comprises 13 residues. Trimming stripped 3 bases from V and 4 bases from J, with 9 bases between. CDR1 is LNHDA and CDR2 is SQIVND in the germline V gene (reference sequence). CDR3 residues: CASSMGTSYGYTF. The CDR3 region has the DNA TGTGCCAGTAGTATGGGAACAAGCTATGGCTACACCTTC.

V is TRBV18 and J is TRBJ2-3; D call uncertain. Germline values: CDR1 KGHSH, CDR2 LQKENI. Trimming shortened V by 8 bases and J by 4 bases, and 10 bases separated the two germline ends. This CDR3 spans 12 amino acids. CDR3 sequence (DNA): TGTGCCAGCCACCTCCCTCCAGATACGCAGTATTTT. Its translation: CASHLPPDTQYF.

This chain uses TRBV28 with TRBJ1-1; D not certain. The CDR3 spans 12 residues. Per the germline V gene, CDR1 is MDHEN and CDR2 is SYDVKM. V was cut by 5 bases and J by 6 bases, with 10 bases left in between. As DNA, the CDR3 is TGTGCCAGCAGTGTTGGAGACGCTGAAGCTTTCTTT. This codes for CASSVGDAEAFF. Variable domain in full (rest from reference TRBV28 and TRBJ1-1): DVKVTQSSRYLVKRTGEKVFLECVQDMDHENMFWYRQDPGLGLRLIYFSYDVKMKEKGDIPEGYSVSREKKERFSLILESASTNQTSMYLCASSVGDAEAFFGQGTRLTVV.

Here the CDR3 DNA reads TGTGCCAGCAGCTTAGAACGAGAGAGGGTAGCGGGGATTTACGAGCAGTACTTC. Encoded protein: CASSLERERVAGIYEQYF. The chain employs TRBV13 and TRBJ2-7, with 8 bases matching TRBD2. V gave up 1 base and J gave up 4 bases; unmatched junction bases: 15. CDR1 is PRHDT and CDR2 is FYEKMQ in the germline V gene (reference sequence). The CDR3 has 18 residues.

CDR3 loop: CASSPLGQADSYEQYF. CDR3 DNA: TGTGCCAGCAGTCCATTGGGACAAGCCGACTCCTACGAGCAGTACTTC. The chain uses TRBV28 and TRBJ2-7; D is possibly TRBD1 (6 bases). The V gene lost 5 bases and the J gene lost 0 bases, with 17 bases spanning the gap. The germline CDR1 and CDR2 sequences are MDHEN and SYDVKM. The length of the CDR3 is 16 residues.